The 10 T cell receptor beta chains below come from one sample, sequenced in a study of technical replicates of blood from a few donors. TCRdb keeps only in-frame clones here, not all; method: immunoSEQ multiplex PCR. The sample has 85,000 to 100,000 clones, more than 90% seen once. The sequenced sample was T cells isolated from PBMCs. These receptors were collected from a human donor in good health.

Notes on this clone: Different DNA sequences within this sample yield the same CDR3. CDR3 sequence reads: CASSQEYQETQYF. The CDR3 DNA reads as TGTGCCAGCAGCCAAGAGTATCAAGAGACCCAGTACTTC. The genes are TRBV14 and TRBJ2-5; no firm D call. Germline V gene data show CDR1 as SGHDN and CDR2 as FVKESK. V was trimmed by 0 bases and J by 2 bases, leaving 4 bases between them. The CDR3 totals 13 residues.

The chain recombines TRBV5-1 with TRBJ2-1; TRBD2 agrees at 7 bases. Per germline, CDR1 SGHRS and CDR2 YFSETQ. CDR3 size: 16 residues. V lost 4 bases and J lost 8; bases outside the gene matches: 15. The CDR3 loop reads CASSLWGGGSRDEQFF. The CDR3 DNA follows: TGCGCCAGCAGCCTATGGGGTGGCGGGAGTCGAGATGAGCAGTTCTTC.

This sequence joins TRBV30 and TRBJ1-1, with D unclear. V lost 4 bases, J lost 4 bases, and 22 bases lay in between. CDR1 GTSNPN and CDR2 SVGIG come from the germline V gene (reference sequence). The CDR3 has 16 amino acids. Here the CDR3 DNA reads TGTGCCTGGATGCCCTTTTGGGCCACCGCTGGCACTGAAGCTTTCTTT. The encoded protein is CAWMPFWATAGTEAFF.

This clone occurred once. This chain uses TRBV5-4 with TRBJ2-7, with TRBD2 as a possible D gene (5 bases). The CDR3 runs to 13 residues. The V gene lost 2 bases and the J gene lost 6 bases, with 12 bases spanning the gap. Germline loops: CDR1 SGHNT, CDR2 YYREEE (reference sequence). CDR3 loop: CASSFEGTSEQYF. The CDR3 DNA follows: TGTGCCAGCAGCTTCGAGGGTACCAGCGAGCAGTACTTC.

V and J are TRBV11-3 and TRBJ2-1; maybe TRBD2 (6 bases). Germline V gene sequence: CDR1 SGHNT, CDR2 YENEEA. Trimming took off 5 bases at V and 9 bases at J, with 11 bases between the two ends. The CDR3 extends over 12 amino acids. CDR3 amino acids: CASSPGDTEQFF. CDR3 nucleotides: TGTGCCAGCAGCCCGGGAGATACTGAGCAGTTCTTC.

This chain links TRBV7-9 with TRBJ1-5; the D gene is possibly TRBD1 (6 bases). Per the germline V gene, CDR1 is SEHNR and CDR2 is FQNEAQ (reference sequence). This CDR3 spans 15 amino acids. With 1 base removed from V and 5 bases from J, the gap between germline ends came to 12 bases. CDR3 residues: CASSLGTGTYQPQHF. The CDR3 DNA is TGTGCCAGCAGCTTAGGAACAGGGACCTATCAGCCCCAGCATTTT.

The chain joins TRBV27 to TRBJ1-1, with D hard to call. The CDR3 runs 11 residues. Germline CDR1 is MNHEY and CDR2 is SMNVEV (reference sequence). V gave up 3 bases and J gave up 6 bases, with 5 bases separating them. This CDR3 reads CASSFGSEAFF. Written as DNA, the CDR3 is TGTGCCAGCAGTTTCGGGTCTGAAGCTTTCTTT.

The chain joins TRBV5-1 to TRBJ1-1; D gene ambiguous. Between the trimmed V and J ends, which lost 0 bases and 0 bases, there was a span of 6 bases. The CDR3 is made up of 14 amino acids. The germline V gene encodes CDR1 SGHRS and CDR2 YFSETQ. The CDR3 region is CASSLGRLNTEAFF. The CDR3 bases are TGCGCCAGCAGCTTGGGGCGGCTGAACACTGAAGCTTTCTTT.

The chain joins TRBV11-2 to TRBJ1-1, with 11 positions matching TRBD1. This CDR3 has 14 residues. Looked up from germline, CDR1 is SGHAT and CDR2 is FQNNGV. Trimming removed 4 bases from V and 8 bases from J; junction bases left unmatched: 6. The CDR3 sequence is CASSWTGGDSEAFF. For the CDR3, the DNA is TGTGCCAGCAGCTGGACAGGGGGCGATTCCGAAGCTTTCTTT.

The chain uses TRBV18 and TRBJ2-5, with D unclear. Trimming cost V 3 bases and J 2 bases, with 4 bases left between them. The length of the CDR3 is 12 residues. Germline V gene sequence: CDR1 KGHSH, CDR2 LQKENI. The CDR3 spells CASSPPQETQYF. CDR3 coding DNA: TGTGCCAGCTCACCCCCACAAGAGACCCAGTACTTC.